These 27 T cell receptor beta chains came from one sample sequenced in a study of cytomegalovirus exposure and HLA in healthy donors. 60 Vbeta and 13 Jbeta primers were used in PCR. Sequenced by immunoSEQ multiplex PCR; TCRdb stores in-frame clones only, minus some. The sample contains 97,000 or so clones, roughly a tenth of which appear only once. Sequencing was done on a sample of PBMCs. These receptors originate from a man aged 50 to 60 in good health and CMV-seropositive.

This clone has more than one count but fewer than ten. V gene TRBV2 combines with J gene TRBJ2-2, with 7 positions matching TRBD1. With 6 bases clipped from V and 5 bases from J, the junction kept 3 bases outside the gene matches. The CDR3 consists of 13 residues. Germline V lookup: CDR1 SNHLY, CDR2 FYNNEI. CDR3: CASRDRATGELFF. CDR3 sequence (DNA): TGTGCCAGCAGAGACAGGGCTACCGGGGAGCTGTTTTTT.

This clone was observed a handful of times. The rearrangement uses TRBV10-3 and TRBJ1-5; the D gene is possibly TRBD1 (5 bases). V gave up 3 bases and J gave up 3 bases, with 9 bases separating them. The CDR3 runs to 14 residues. The germline CDR1 and CDR2 sequences are ENHRY and SYGVKD. CDR3 nucleotide sequence: TGTGCCATCAGTGACAGCAGGGACAATCAGCCCCAGCATTTT. Translated: CAISDSRDNQPQHF.

This clone was picked up a small number of times. The rearrangement joins TRBV21-1 to TRBJ1-3; the table's TRBD1 call for D was not verified on the DNA. TRBV21-1 is shown as a pseudogene. This CDR3 has 18 amino acids. The CDR3 spells CASSAGKGACPSGNTIYF. For the CDR3, the DNA is TGTGCCAGCAGCGCAGGTAAGGGGGCTTGCCCCTCTGGAAACACCATATATTTT.

This clone showed up just a few times. The rearrangement joins TRBV4-2 to TRBJ2-1; 12 bases line up with TRBD2. Germline V gives CDR1 LGHNA, CDR2 YNFKEQ. The length of the CDR3 is 15 residues. Trimming removed 5 bases from V and 8 bases from J; junction bases left unmatched: 7. The CDR3 sequence: CASSWTSGVGDEQFF. CDR3 sequence (DNA): TGTGCCAGCAGCTGGACTAGCGGGGTTGGAGATGAGCAGTTCTTC.

The chain employs TRBV5-8 and TRBJ1-4; the match to TRBD1 covers 8 bases. The germline V gene encodes CDR1 SGHTS and CDR2 YDEGEE. After removal of 5 bases from V and 4 bases from J, the junction contained 4 bases not matched to a gene. The CDR3 covers 14 residues. The CDR3 spells CASSRGQVNEKLFF. Written as DNA, the CDR3 is TGTGCCAGCAGTCGGGGACAGGTTAATGAAAAACTGTTTTTT.

V and J are TRBV9 and TRBJ2-7; the match to TRBD1 covers 9 bases. Losses at the gene ends were 0 bases for V and 3 bases for J; bases not matched to a gene: 7. The CDR3 runs 16 residues. Germline values: CDR1 SGDLS, CDR2 YYNGEE. The CDR3 sequence: CASSVGGTGSLYEQYF. CDR3 sequence (DNA): TGTGCCAGCAGCGTAGGAGGGACAGGGTCACTCTACGAGCAGTACTTC.

This clone has a handful of counts. The rearrangement uses TRBV27 and TRBJ1-3; 8 bases match TRBD1. The ends lost 4 bases at V and 0 bases at J; junction bases unmatched: 2. Germline V gene sequence: CDR1 MNHEY, CDR2 SMNVEV (reference sequence). This CDR3 is built from 15 residues. The CDR3 spells CASSYGTGSGNTIYF. The DNA of the CDR3 is TGTGCCAGCAGTTACGGGACAGGCTCTGGAAACACCATATATTTT.

This clone was recorded a few times. The chain combines TRBV27 with TRBJ2-5, with a tentative D call TRBD1 (6 bases). CDR3 length: 16 residues. V shed 0 bases and J shed 0 bases, with 11 bases lying between them. Germline CDR1 and CDR2: MNHEY and SMNVEV (reference sequence). The CDR3, as DNA: TGTGCCAGCAGTTTATCTGGACAGATGTACCAAGAGACCCAGTACTTC. As protein: CASSLSGQMYQETQYF.

This clone was observed many times. The genes are TRBV9 and TRBJ2-6; D is ambiguous. The V end lost 6 bases, the J end lost 1 base, and 11 bases lay between the germline ends. The germline V gene encodes CDR1 SGDLS and CDR2 YYNGEE. The CDR3 sequence is 15 residues long. The CDR3 here is CASTRGLSGANVLTF. In nucleotides, the CDR3 is TGTGCCAGCACCCGAGGCCTTTCTGGGGCCAACGTCCTGACTTTC.

This clone was detected only a few times. The chain combines TRBV5-1 with TRBJ1-5; tentatively, D is TRBD1 (5 bases). V was pared by 3 bases and J by 3 bases, with 10 bases between. Per the germline V gene, CDR1 is SGHRS and CDR2 is YFSETQ. CDR3 length: 14 residues. CDR3 sequence (DNA): TGCGCCAGCAGCTCCGGGGGGTTCAATCAGCCCCAGCATTTT. It yields the protein CASSSGGFNQPQHF.

This clone was seen only a few times. The chain recombines TRBV7-9 with TRBJ1-2; perhaps TRBD1 as D (5 bases). V lost 5 bases, J lost 2 bases, and 9 bases lay in between. This CDR3 has 13 residues. Germline loops: CDR1 SEHNR, CDR2 FQNEAQ (reference sequence). The DNA of the CDR3 is TGTGCCAGCAGCCTCAGGGAAAACTATGGCTACACCTTC. Protein: CASSLRENYGYTF.

This clone was seen a handful of times. The chain couples TRBV6-1 to TRBJ2-7; 12 bases are a match to TRBD2. V lost 2 bases to trimming and J lost 0 bases; unmatched junction nucleotides: 5. Germline V lookup: CDR1 MNHNS, CDR2 SASEGT. The CDR3 is 17 residues long. CDR3 in amino acids: CASSEFLAGGPSYEQYF. CDR3 bases: TGTGCCAGCAGTGAATTCCTAGCGGGAGGGCCCTCCTACGAGCAGTACTTC.

The V call is TRBV30, the J call TRBJ1-2; the D is unclear. Germline V gene sequence: CDR1 GTSNPN, CDR2 SVGIG (reference sequence). The CDR3 is 12 residues long. V shed 4 bases and J shed 8 bases, with 14 bases lying between them. The CDR3 loop is CAWITRARGYTF. CDR3 DNA: TGTGCCTGGATTACGAGGGCGCGGGGCTACACCTTC.

This clone has a handful of counts. V and J are TRBV12-5 and TRBJ2-7; 7 bases map to TRBD2. The V gene end was trimmed by 2 bases and the J gene end by 5 bases; junction bases not matched to a gene: 12. The CDR3 covers 16 residues. From germline, CDR1 is LGHNT and CDR2 FRNRAP. CDR3 DNA sequence: TGTGCTAGTGGTTTGCAGGGACTAACCGTTCTCGACGAGCAGTACTTC. Amino acids: CASGLQGLTVLDEQYF.

There are a few counts of this clone. This rearrangement joins TRBV28 to TRBJ2-4; TRBD2 might be the D (7 bases). Looked up from germline, CDR1 is MDHEN and CDR2 is SYDVKM. CDR3 size: 18 residues. V was shortened by 2 bases and J by 0 bases, with 17 bases between the two germline ends. The CDR3 coding sequence is TGTGCCAGCAGTTTACTAAGAGGGGGAGGGCTAGCCAAAAACATTCAGTACTTC. Residues: CASSLLRGGGLAKNIQYF.

This clone was seen a handful of times. This rearrangement joins TRBV2 to TRBJ2-6; D might be TRBD1 (6 bases). Germline CDR1 SNHLY, CDR2 FYNNEI. V lost 6 bases and J 0 bases, leaving 15 bases between the germline ends. CDR3 length: 17 residues. The chain's CDR3 is CASRGPDSSSGANVLTF. In DNA form, the CDR3 reads TGTGCCAGCAGGGGCCCGGACAGCTCCTCTGGGGCCAACGTCCTGACTTTC.

This clone appeared a few times. The chain recombines TRBV7-2 with TRBJ2-3; 12 bases match TRBD1. Germline trimming cut 6 bases from V and 4 bases from J; bases unmatched to any gene: 11. Germline V gene sequence: CDR1 SGHTA, CDR2 FQGNSA. This CDR3 region has 17 residues. This chain's CDR3 is CASRPGTGGVGSDTQYF. CDR3 sequence (DNA): TGTGCCAGCAGGCCCGGGACAGGGGGCGTGGGGTCAGATACGCAGTATTTT.

This clone came up a few times. The rearrangement joins TRBV6-4 to TRBJ2-1; 8 nucleotides align to TRBD2. The CDR3 loop spans 15 amino acids. The germline V gene encodes CDR1 MRHNA and CDR2 SNTAGT. Trimming took 5 bases from V and 6 from J; bases not matched to a gene: 9. CDR3 coding DNA: TGTGCCAGCAGTATTCAAGCGGGAGTAATCAATGAGCAGTTCTTC. This encodes CASSIQAGVINEQFF.

This clone was seen only a few times. The chain recombines TRBV5-1 with TRBJ1-3; maybe TRBD1 (6 bases). This CDR3 contains 16 residues. Germline CDR1 reads SGHRS; CDR2 reads YFSETQ. With 4 bases removed from V and 1 base from J, the gap between germline ends came to 15 bases. As DNA, the CDR3 is TGCGCCAGCAGCGAGCAGGTTACAGGGTCTGGAAACACCATATATTTT. This translates into CASSEQVTGSGNTIYF.

The sample holds a few counts of this clone. The V call is TRBV25-1, the J call TRBJ1-1; 7 bases line up with TRBD1. CDR1 is MGHDK and CDR2 is SYGVNS in the germline V gene. The CDR3 runs to 14 residues. The ends lost 3 bases at V and 2 bases at J; junction bases unmatched: 3. The CDR3 protein is CASSDRQGNTEAFF. CDR3 nucleotide sequence: TGTGCCAGCAGTGACCGACAGGGTAACACTGAAGCTTTCTTT.

The chain links TRBV28 to TRBJ1-6; no clear D gene. Trimming removed 7 bases from V and 10 bases from J, with 14 bases in between. CDR1 MDHEN and CDR2 SYDVKM come from the germline V gene. The CDR3 totals 13 residues. CDR3 sequence reads: CASTLAGRSPLHF. CDR3 nucleotide sequence: TGTGCCAGCACCTTGGCGGGGAGGTCACCCCTCCACTTT.

The sample holds a few counts of this clone. The chain links TRBV28 to TRBJ2-1; D ambiguous. This CDR3 is 14 amino acids long. V was trimmed by 3 bases and J by 8 bases, leaving 14 bases between them. Germline V gene data show CDR1 as MDHEN and CDR2 as SYDVKM. CDR3 DNA sequence: TGTGCCAGCAGTTTTATTCCGTCCCTCTATGAGCAGTTCTTC. This encodes CASSFIPSLYEQFF. The variable domain in full, completed from reference TRBV28 and TRBJ2-1, reads DVKVTQSSRYLVKRTGEKVFLECVQDMDHENMFWYRQDPGLGLRLIYFSYDVKMKEKGDIPEGYSVSREKKERFSLILESASTNQTSMYLCASSFIPSLYEQFFGPGTRLTVL.

V gene TRBV7-2 combines with J gene TRBJ1-2; no clear D. Trimming stripped 3 bases from V and 3 bases from J, with 14 bases between. In germline, CDR1 is SGHTA, CDR2 FQGNSA. The CDR3 extends over 15 amino acids. DNA for the CDR3: TGTGCCAGCAGCTTCGGAGCGATGATGGACTATGGCTACACCTTC. This gives the protein CASSFGAMMDYGYTF.

The chain employs TRBV7-2 and TRBJ2-7; D is perhaps TRBD2 (7 bases). CDR3 length: 15 residues. CDR1 is SGHTA, CDR2 FQGNSA, per germline. The germline V and J ends were trimmed by 3 bases and 6 bases, with 18 bases remaining between them. The CDR3 loop reads CASSLGGGTNTEQYF. Here the CDR3 DNA reads TGTGCCAGCAGCTTGGGAGGGGGTACCAATACCGAGCAGTACTTC.

This clone was detected a few times. Being one base from a much bigger clone, this may be a read error. V usage is TRBV28 and J usage is TRBJ1-2; D might be TRBD1 (6 bases). The germline V gene has CDR1 MDHEN and CDR2 SYDVKM. Trimming cost V 5 bases and J 0 bases, with 7 bases left between them. The CDR3 extends over 13 amino acids. CDR3 bases: TGTGCCAGCAGTCCAGGGGCTAACTATGGCTACACCTTC. Its translation is CASSPGANYGYTF.

This clone occurred a few times. J is TRBJ1-1 and V is TRBV6-6; 8 nucleotides align to TRBD1. Germline CDR1 reads MNHNY; CDR2 reads SVGAGI (reference sequence). This CDR3 spans 14 amino acids. The ends lost 2 bases at V and 10 bases at J; junction bases unmatched: 9. CDR3 protein: CASSYAGQGSGAFF. Here the CDR3 DNA reads TGTGCCAGCAGTTACGCAGGACAGGGATCCGGAGCTTTCTTT.

This clone showed up just a few times. The chain links TRBV6-5 to TRBJ2-7; 8 bases map to TRBD1. V gave up 7 bases and J gave up 4 bases; unmatched junction bases: 9. From germline, CDR1 is MNHEY and CDR2 SVGAGI. CDR3 length: 14 amino acids. As DNA, the CDR3 is TGTGCCAGCATGGTGGCAGGGGGCAAGTACGAGCAGTACTTC. It codes for CASMVAGGKYEQYF.